This record concerns one T cell receptor (beta chain) sequence. Its target is unknown. This sample was included in a study of OX40 agonist ivuxolimab in advanced cancers. Looking at the study overall: Hepatocellular carcinoma, melanoma, renal cell or head and neck cancer was diagnosed in the dose-escalation patients. Males comprised 70% to 90% of the group, whose mean age was approximately 61 years (range about 23 to 80). General study points: At 0.1 to 3.0 mg/kg, clonal expansion of CD4+ and CD8+ blood T cells had occurred by week 6.

Sequenced by immunoSEQ multiplex PCR; TCRdb stores in-frame clones only, minus some. This sample carries around 41,000 clones, about 88% of them seen once, and the ten largest clones take 13%. V shed 6 bases and J 6 bases; nucleotides not matched to a gene: 11. Germline V gene sequence: CDR1 MDHEN, CDR2 SYDVKM. This CDR3 has 15 residues. The TCR comes from an adult with an advanced solid tumor such as melanoma, head and neck, liver or kidney cancer. This chain uses TRBV28 with TRBJ2-3, with 8 bases lining up with TRBD1. The specimen comprised CD4+ or CD8+ T cells sorted from blood, sampled in a trial of the OX40 agonist ivuxolimab. The CDR3 DNA follows: TGTGCCAGCAGGTCCCCCAGGGGGCATAGGGATACGCAGTATTTT. Amino acids: CASRSPRGHRDTQYF.